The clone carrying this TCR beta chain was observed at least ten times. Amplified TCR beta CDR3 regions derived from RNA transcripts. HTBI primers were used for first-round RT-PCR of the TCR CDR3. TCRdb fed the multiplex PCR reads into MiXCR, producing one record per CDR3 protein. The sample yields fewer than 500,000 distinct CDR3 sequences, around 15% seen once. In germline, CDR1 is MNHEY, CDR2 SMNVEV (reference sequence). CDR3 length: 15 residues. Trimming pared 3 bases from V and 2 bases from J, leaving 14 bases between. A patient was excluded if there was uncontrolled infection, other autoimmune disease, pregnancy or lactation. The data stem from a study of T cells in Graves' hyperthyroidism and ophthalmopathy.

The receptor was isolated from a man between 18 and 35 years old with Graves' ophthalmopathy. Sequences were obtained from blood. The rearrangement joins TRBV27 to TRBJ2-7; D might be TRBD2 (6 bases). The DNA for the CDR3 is TGTGCCAGCAGTTTTAAAGTCGGCGGGACCTACGAGCAGTACTTC. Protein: CASSFKVGGTYEQYF.